The next 21 T cell receptor beta chains were all read from a single sample in a study of CD8 T cells in Susac syndrome. Reverse transcription used about 0.45 to 1 ug RNA and random hexamers. TCRdb redid the calling of the immunoSEQ multiplex PCR reads with MiXCR, one entry per CDR3 protein. The table includes 160,000 or so distinct CDR3 sequences, less than 97% detected once. The source material was CD8+ T cells from PBMCs. The source is a human donor with multiple sclerosis.

The chain joins TRBV3-1 to TRBJ2-3; D may be TRBD2 (7 bases). V was pared by 0 bases and J by 1 base, with 11 bases between. This CDR3 comprises 16 residues. CDR1 LGHDT and CDR2 YNNKEL come from the germline V gene (reference sequence). The CDR3 DNA is TGTGCCAGCAGCCAAGATTACGGGGGGCGCACAGATACGCAGTATTTT. Translated, it gives CASSQDYGGRTDTQYF.

This chain connects TRBV5-6 to TRBJ2-1; possibly TRBD1 or TRBD2 for D (5 bases each). The CDR3 sequence is 15 residues long. Germline-derived CDR1 and CDR2 are SGHDT and YYEEEE. V was shortened by 1 base and J by 7 bases, with 15 bases between the two germline ends. The CDR3 protein is CASSLYFRDGNEQFF. The CDR3 bases are TGTGCCAGCAGCTTGTATTTTAGGGACGGGAATGAGCAGTTCTTC.

CDR3 nucleotides: TGTGCCAGCAGCTTGGCAGGGCGCGGGTACAATGAGCAGTTCTTC. Translated: CASSLAGRGYNEQFF. V and J are TRBV5-8 and TRBJ2-1; D possibly matches TRBD1 or TRBD2 (5 bases each). CDR3 length: 15 residues. Deletions cut 0 bases from V and 4 bases from J, with 11 bases between. Germline loops: CDR1 SGHTS, CDR2 YDEGEE. Full variable domain (remainder filled in from reference TRBV5-8 and TRBJ2-1): EAGVTQSPTHLIKTRGQQATLRCSPISGHTSVYWYQQALGLGLQFLLWYDEGEERNRGNFPPRFSGRQFPNYSSELNVNALELEDSALYLCASSLAGRGYNEQFFGPGTRLTVL.

The chain employs TRBV5-1 and TRBJ2-3; TRBD2 matches at 7 bases. CDR3 size: 15 residues. The V gene end was trimmed by 0 bases and the J gene end by 3 bases; junction bases not matched to a gene: 4. Germline loops: CDR1 SGHRS, CDR2 YFSETQ. This CDR3 is CASSLAGRETDTQYF. CDR3 in DNA: TGCGCCAGCAGCTTGGCAGGGAGGGAGACAGATACGCAGTATTTT.

This chain uses TRBV20-1 with TRBJ2-3, with D possibly TRBD2 on 6 matching bases. CDR3 length equals 16 residues. CDR1 is DFQATT, CDR2 SNEGSKA, per germline (reference sequence). V was shortened by 6 bases and J by 4 bases, with 23 bases between the two germline ends. CDR3 region: CSADTKDYNIPDTQYF. The CDR3 DNA reads TGCAGTGCAGACACCAAGGACTATAACATACCAGATACGCAGTATTTT.

The sample holds one count of this clonotype. The genes are TRBV27 and TRBJ2-1, with 11 positions matching TRBD2. CDR1 is MNHEY and CDR2 is SMNVEV in the germline V gene (reference sequence). The CDR3 runs 14 residues. J was trimmed by 8 bases and V by 4 bases; bases with no gene match: 4. The CDR3 loop is CASSSGTSGYEQFF. The CDR3 nucleotides are TGTGCCAGCAGTTCCGGGACTAGCGGATATGAGCAGTTCTTC.

The chain employs TRBV19 and TRBJ2-7; D is possibly TRBD2 (5 bases). This CDR3 region has 13 residues. The ends were cut back, 1 base at V and 5 bases at J, with 9 bases in the middle. Germline V lookup: CDR1 LNHDA, CDR2 SQIVND (reference sequence). The CDR3 protein is CASSIVPGDEQYF. CDR3 nucleotides: TGTGCCAGTAGTATAGTGCCCGGGGACGAGCAGTACTTC.

The chain couples TRBV30 to TRBJ1-1; D gene ambiguous. Deletions cut 2 bases from V and 5 bases from J, with 9 bases between. Per germline, CDR1 GTSNPN and CDR2 SVGIG (reference sequence). The CDR3 runs to 12 residues. The CDR3 loop reads CAWSFGWTEAFF. The CDR3 DNA follows: TGTGCCTGGAGTTTCGGATGGACTGAAGCTTTCTTT.

This chain links TRBV12-3 or TRBV12-4 with TRBJ1-2, with 9 bases that match TRBD1. Trimming cost V 5 bases and J 0 bases; bases outside gene matches: 10. The CDR3 covers 17 residues. This CDR3 reads CASSGGDRDIANYGYTF. The CDR3 bases are TGTGCCAGCAGTGGAGGGGACAGGGACATTGCTAACTATGGCTACACCTTC.

The chain uses TRBV15 and TRBJ1-1; D gene ambiguous. Germline CDR1 reads LNHNV; CDR2 reads YYDKDF (reference sequence). V dropped 4 bases and J dropped 4 bases, with 10 bases sitting between them. The CDR3 loop spans 13 amino acids. CDR3 DNA sequence: TGTGCCACCAGCACAGAGGTGGGCACTGAAGCTTTCTTT. Protein product: CATSTEVGTEAFF.

As DNA, the CDR3 is TGCAGCGTGCCTGGGACAGGGGGCTACGAGCAGTACTTC. It is translated as CSVPGTGGYEQYF. The chain links TRBV29-1 to TRBJ2-7; 11 positions match TRBD1. The CDR3 is made up of 13 amino acids. Germline trimming cut 6 bases from V and 3 bases from J; bases unmatched to any gene: 4. The germline V gene has CDR1 SQVTM and CDR2 ANQGSEA.

The chain carries TRBV7-9 and TRBJ2-1; D remains ambiguous. The ends were cut back, 3 bases at V and 6 bases at J, with 6 bases in the middle. Germline-derived CDR1 and CDR2 are SEHNR and FQNEAQ (reference sequence). The CDR3 has 12 residues. CDR3 in amino acids: CASSFITNEQFF. The DNA of the CDR3 is TGTGCCAGCAGCTTTATTACCAATGAGCAGTTCTTC.

The chain carries TRBV6-5 and TRBJ2-7; D is unclear. The CDR3 covers 14 residues. Deletions cut 0 bases from V and 2 bases from J, with 8 bases between. The germline V gene has CDR1 MNHEY and CDR2 SVGAGI. The DNA for the CDR3 is TGTGCCAGCAGTTACTCGAACTTCCCCTACGAGCAGTACTTC. Translation: CASSYSNFPYEQYF.

The chain employs TRBV3-1 and TRBJ1-1; no clear D. Trimming took off 0 bases at V and 3 bases at J, with 8 bases between the two ends. CDR1 and CDR2 (germline): LGHDT, YNNKEL (reference sequence). CDR3 length equals 14 residues. The CDR3 reads CASSQDSGYTEAFF. CDR3 bases: TGTGCCAGCAGCCAAGATTCAGGATACACTGAAGCTTTCTTT.

The V and J genes are TRBV9 and TRBJ2-7; 7 positions agree with TRBD1. This CDR3 spans 14 amino acids. The germline gives CDR1 SGDLS, CDR2 YYNGEE. The V gene end was trimmed by 3 bases and the J gene end by 9 bases; junction bases not matched to a gene: 12. The CDR3, as DNA: TGTGCCAGCAGCGGACCAACCGACAGGGCATTGCAGTACTTC. Amino acid sequence: CASSGPTDRALQYF.

This rearrangement joins TRBV12-5 to TRBJ2-7, with D unresolved. With 1 base removed from V and 2 bases from J, the gap between germline ends came to 9 bases. The CDR3 is 14 amino acids. Looked up from germline, CDR1 is LGHNT and CDR2 is FRNRAP. CDR3 loop: CASGLAPSPYEQYF. The CDR3, as DNA: TGTGCTAGTGGTTTGGCACCTAGTCCCTACGAGCAGTACTTC.

The rearrangement uses TRBV9 and TRBJ1-2; D gene unclear. Germline V gene sequence: CDR1 SGDLS, CDR2 YYNGEE. The CDR3 consists of 11 residues. V lost 4 bases and J 10 bases, leaving 11 bases between the germline ends. DNA for the CDR3: TGTGCCAGCAGCACCCGAGGTGACTACACCTTC. This encodes CASSTRGDYTF.

V usage is TRBV15 and J usage is TRBJ2-1, with D maybe TRBD2 (5 bases). Trimming removed 0 bases from V and 7 bases from J, with 10 bases in between. The V gene's germline CDR1 is LNHNV and CDR2 YYDKDF (reference sequence). This CDR3 is 14 amino acids long. CDR3 loop: CATSREGGRNEQFF. The CDR3, as DNA: TGTGCCACCAGCAGAGAGGGCGGGCGGAATGAGCAGTTCTTC.

This clonotype was found a few times. The chain is built from TRBV6-5 and TRBJ2-5; the D call may be TRBD1 or TRBD2 (5 bases each). Looked up from germline, CDR1 is MNHEY and CDR2 is SVGAGI. The CDR3 is 14 residues long. V lost 0 bases and J lost 1, with 6 bases in between. The CDR3 DNA sequence: TGTGCCAGCAGTTACTCGGGGACCCAAGAGACCCAGTACTTC. Amino acids: CASSYSGTQETQYF.

Here the CDR3 DNA reads TGCAGTGCTAGAGTGCGTCTTGGCTCACACTCGGATACGCAGTATTTT. As protein: CSARVRLGSHSDTQYF. The J gene is TRBJ2-3, the V gene TRBV20-1; D is undetermined. Germline-derived CDR1 and CDR2 are DFQATT and SNEGSKA (reference sequence). This CDR3 has 16 amino acids. V was clipped by 1 base and J by 6 bases, with 20 bases between them.

V is TRBV7-9 and J is TRBJ1-1; D gene uncertain. V lost 0 bases to trimming and J lost 10 bases, with 9 bases between them. The CDR3 has 12 residues. Germline CDR1 SEHNR, CDR2 FQNEAQ (reference sequence). The CDR3 nucleotides read TGTGCCAGCAGCTTAGCGGAGGGTTCAGCTTTCTTT. It codes for CASSLAEGSAFF. The complete variable domain, with remaining parts taken from reference TRBV7-9 and TRBJ1-1, reads DTGVSQNPRHKITKRGQNVTFRCDPISEHNRLYWYRQTLGQGPEFLTYFQNEAQLEKSRLLSDRFSAERPKGSFSTLEIQRTEQGDSAMYLCASSLAEGSAFFGQGTRLTVV.